This TCR beta chain was found in a study of blood T cell repertoires in COVID-19. The overall study: There were acute and convalescent COVID-19 samples, and they came from the United States, Italy and Spain.

Those who participated ranged in age from roughly 18 to 95 years and resided in 20 to 25 US areas. Assignment of participants to cohorts was predicated upon participant-reported clinical history. As originally analysed: Quantification of nucleated cells was approximated via reference gene primer amplification. Generated by immunoSEQ multiplex PCR, the TCRdb table keeps only in-frame clones and is missing some. That table furnishes V, J and clone size, whereas the DNA furnished D and trimming. In the table there are about 200,000 clones, 82% of which are singletons. The CDR3 spans 17 residues. The junction had 8 bases not matched to a gene; V was cut back by 4 bases and J by 4 bases. Germline lookup yields CDR1 SGDLS and CDR2 YYNGEE.

Sequencing was done on a sample of PBMCs or T cells enriched from blood (not recorded which). This chain joins TRBV9 and TRBJ2-3; 14 nucleotides align to TRBD2. The sequence was collected from a woman in her sixties with acute COVID-19. The CDR3 DNA follows: TGTGCCAGCAGCTTCCAGGGACTAGCGGGAGACGCAGATACGCAGTATTTT. It encodes CASSFQGLAGDADTQYF.